This T cell receptor (beta chain) was documented in a study of blood T cell repertoires in COVID-19. Clones were sequenced by immunoSEQ multiplex PCR, and TCRdb holds only the in-frame ones, with some missing. The sample lists fewer than 350,000 clones; 85% to 90% were seen once. Researchers sorted participants into cohorts using their self-reported clinical history. Sample: PBMCs or T cells enriched from blood (not recorded which). This receptor was identified in a woman between 18 and 29 years old with acute COVID-19.

This CDR3 is CASSRGLAGGWRNEQFF. The CDR3 nucleotides are TGTGCCAGCAGCCGAGGACTAGCGGGAGGCTGGCGGAATGAGCAGTTCTTC. This rearrangement joins TRBV7-8 to TRBJ2-1, with 14 bases fitting TRBD2. The CDR3 extends over 17 amino acids. J gave up 7 bases and V 5 bases, and 10 bases lay outside the gene matches. Germline lookup yields CDR1 SGHVS and CDR2 FQNEAQ. The whole variable domain, filled in from reference TRBV7-8 and TRBJ2-1, reads GAGVSQSPRYKVAKRGQDVALRCDPISGHVSLFWYQQALGQGPEFLTYFQNEAQLDKSGLPSDRFFAERPEGSVSTLKIQRTQQEDSAVYLCASSRGLAGGWRNEQFFGPGTRLTVL.